Here is one T cell receptor (beta chain) with its context. This clone has a handful of counts. It lacks a known antigen. Nothing much larger sits one base from this clone, and base qualities are not available. The data stem from a study of CD8 T cell repertoires and HIV-1 epitope variants (dated by TCRdb to the early 2020s). Study-level background: T cells were stimulated in separate culture wells with each of twenty-five peptides representing autologous and known Gag and Nef epitope variants. Cultures ran for around nine days in IMDM with gentamicin, with half-media changes on days 3 and 7 adding IL-2, IL-7 and IL-15. T cells were enriched with the EasySep Human T Cell Enrichment Kit and co-cultured with equal numbers of autologous T cell-negative cells as antigen-presenting cells. Control conditions included a CMV, EBV and flu peptide pool, the Ebola AY9 epitope as negative control, and a no-peptide well. A total of approximately 77 T cell cultures were run, with each culture condition performed in triplicate except for one peptide, which was performed in duplicate. Tested epitopes included three Gag epitope families and Nef HW9 and YT9. A 1M T cell aliquot was kept as an uncultured baseline condition, separate from the approximately 83 T cell cultures. Overall study outcomes, separate from this receptor: Roughly 5 clonotypes recognized the Nef KF9 family and one clonotype recognized the HW9 family, while no responses to the TAALDMSHF plasma variant were seen. The assay identified only TCR beta chains and indicated proliferation in response to antigen, without indicating T cell function or cytokine profile. Eight to ten antigen-specific TCR beta clonotypes were identified, and 6 or 7 of them appeared cross-reactive for autologous or known escape epitope variants.

Counted from cysteine to phenylalanine, this CDR3 has 14 amino acids. Only the CDR3 portion is preserved as DNA: 42 bases, with reading frame beginning at the first base. V loses 3 bases, J loses 0 bases, and the germline ends lie 8 bases apart. CDR1 and CDR2 are read off the germline V gene as SNHLY and FYNNEI. TCR beta CDR3 regions were sequenced at survey depth on the immunoSEQ platform. The QIAamp DNA micro kit was used to extract genomic DNA from every cultured and uncultured CD8+ T cell population. For the original study's pipeline: Any sample with under 5,000 productive reads was excluded, and this exclusion removed about 6% of the roughly 80 cultures stimulated with HIV peptides. Sequences were trimmed to CDR3 by a MANAFEST web app, and nonproductive sequences, CDR3s under 5 amino acids, and sequences not starting with C or ending with F/W were removed. Antigen-specific clonotypes had to expand in at least 2 of 3 replicates versus no-peptide control at FDR 0.01, only within one epitope family. In addition, a specific clonotype needed a frequency at least fivefold higher than in wells stimulated with peptides from other epitope families. The source is immuneACCESS, and TCRdb retained only in-frame sequences with V and J called. Part of the clones is not carried over; for the studies checked, unresolved V genes explain less than half of this, and the remainder is unexplained. V, J and clone size are those of that table, while D and trimming were read from the DNA. The sample records under 6,000 clones, roughly three fifths of which are singletons. Around 42% of the sample is taken by the ten largest.

The EasySep Human CD8+ T Cell Enrichment Kit was used on day 10 to isolate CD8+ T cells from every culture. The chain was built from TRBV2 and TRBJ1-1; the D region possibly corresponds to TRBD1 (5 bases align). The clonotype comes from a male donor with HIV. The sequenced sample was cultured CD8+ T cells derived from PBMCs. The CDR3 region: CASSEGPMNTEAFF. The nucleotide sequence is TGTGCCAGCAGTGAGGGACCGATGAACACTGAAGCTTTCTTT.